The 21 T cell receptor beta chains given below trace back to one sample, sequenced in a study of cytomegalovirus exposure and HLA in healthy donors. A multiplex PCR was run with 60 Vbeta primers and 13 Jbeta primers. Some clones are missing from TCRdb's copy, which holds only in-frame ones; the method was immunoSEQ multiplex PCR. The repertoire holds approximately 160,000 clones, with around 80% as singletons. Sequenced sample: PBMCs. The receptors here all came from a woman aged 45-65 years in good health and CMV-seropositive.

The DNA of the CDR3 is TGTGCCAGTAGTACCCCCCAGGCAGGACAAGAGACCCAGTACTTC. Amino acid sequence: CASSTPQAGQETQYF. The chain combines TRBV19 with TRBJ2-5; no definite D call. The CDR3 runs 15 residues. Germline V gene sequence: CDR1 LNHDA, CDR2 SQIVND (reference sequence). V shed 4 bases and J shed 2 bases, with 14 bases lying between them.

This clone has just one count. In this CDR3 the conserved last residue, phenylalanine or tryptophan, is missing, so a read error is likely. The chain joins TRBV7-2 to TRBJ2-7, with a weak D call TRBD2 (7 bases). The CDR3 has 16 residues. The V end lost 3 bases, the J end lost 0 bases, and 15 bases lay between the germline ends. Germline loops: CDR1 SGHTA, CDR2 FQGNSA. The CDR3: CASSLGGGASSYEQYL. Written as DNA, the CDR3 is TGTGCCAGCAGCTTGGGTGGGGGGGCAAGCTCCTACGAGCAGTACCTC.

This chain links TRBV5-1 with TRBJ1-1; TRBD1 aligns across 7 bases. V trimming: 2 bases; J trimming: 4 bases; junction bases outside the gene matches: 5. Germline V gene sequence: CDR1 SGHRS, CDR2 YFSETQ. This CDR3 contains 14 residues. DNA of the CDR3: TGCGCCAGCAGCTTCTCGGACAGGATCACTGAAGCTTTCTTT. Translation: CASSFSDRITEAFF.

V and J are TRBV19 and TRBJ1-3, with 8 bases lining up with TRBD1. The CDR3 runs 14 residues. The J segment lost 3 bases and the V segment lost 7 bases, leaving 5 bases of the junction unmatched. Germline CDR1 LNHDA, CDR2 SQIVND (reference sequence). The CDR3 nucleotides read TGTGCCAGTACCCGGACAGGGAGTGGAAACACCATATATTTT. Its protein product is CASTRTGSGNTIYF. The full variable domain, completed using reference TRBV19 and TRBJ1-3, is DGGITQSPKYLFRKEGQNVTLSCEQNLNHDAMYWYRQDPGQGLRLIYYSQIVNDFQKGDIAEGYSVSREKKESFPLTVTSAQKNPTAFYLCASTRTGSGNTIYFGEGSWLTVV.

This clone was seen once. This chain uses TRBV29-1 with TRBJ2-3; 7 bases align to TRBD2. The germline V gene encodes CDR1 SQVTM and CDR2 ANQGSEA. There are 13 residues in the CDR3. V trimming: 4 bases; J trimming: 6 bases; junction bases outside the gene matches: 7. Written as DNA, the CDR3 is TGCAGCGTTGGTATTGGGACTACCGATACGCAGTATTTT. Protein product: CSVGIGTTDTQYF.

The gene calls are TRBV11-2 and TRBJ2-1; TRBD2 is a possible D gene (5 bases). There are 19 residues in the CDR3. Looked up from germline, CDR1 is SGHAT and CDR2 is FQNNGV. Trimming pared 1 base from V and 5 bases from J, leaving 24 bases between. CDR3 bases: TGTGCCAGCAGCTTAGTCGGAGGTGGAATTCGTTCCTGGGACAATGAGCAGTTCTTC. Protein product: CASSLVGGGIRSWDNEQFF. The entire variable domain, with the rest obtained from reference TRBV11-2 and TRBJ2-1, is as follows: EAGVAQSPRYKIIEKRQSVAFWCNPISGHATLYWYQQILGQGPKLLIQFQNNGVVDDSQLPKDRFSAERLKGVDSTLKIQPAKLEDSAVYLCASSLVGGGIRSWDNEQFFGPGTRLTVL.

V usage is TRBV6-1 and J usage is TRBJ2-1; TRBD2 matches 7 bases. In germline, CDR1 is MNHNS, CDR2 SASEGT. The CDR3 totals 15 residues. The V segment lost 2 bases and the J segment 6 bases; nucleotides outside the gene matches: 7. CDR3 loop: CASSESPSGVNEQFF. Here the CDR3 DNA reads TGTGCCAGCAGTGAATCGCCTAGCGGAGTCAATGAGCAGTTCTTC.

The DNA of the CDR3 is TGTGCCAGTAGTTCTTCACTGTTGGAGACCCAGTACTTC. Translation gives CASSSSLLETQYF. This chain connects TRBV19 to TRBJ2-5; D is ambiguous. Germline V gene sequence: CDR1 LNHDA, CDR2 SQIVND (reference sequence). V lost 5 bases to trimming and J lost 5 bases, with 12 bases between them. This CDR3 comprises 13 residues.

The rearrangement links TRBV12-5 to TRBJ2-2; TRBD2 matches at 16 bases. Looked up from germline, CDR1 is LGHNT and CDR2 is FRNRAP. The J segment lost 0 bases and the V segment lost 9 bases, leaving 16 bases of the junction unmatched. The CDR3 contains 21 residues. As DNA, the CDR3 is TGTGCTAGCTCGTCGCGCCCGGGACTAGCGGGAGGGACGACGAACACCGGGGAGCTGTTTTTT. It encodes CASSSRPGLAGGTTNTGELFF.

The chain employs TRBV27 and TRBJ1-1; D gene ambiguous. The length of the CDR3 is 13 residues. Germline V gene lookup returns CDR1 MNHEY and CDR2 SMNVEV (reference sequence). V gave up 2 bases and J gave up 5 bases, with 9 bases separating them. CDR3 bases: TGTGCCAGCAGTTTAAATCTATGGACTGAAGCTTTCTTT. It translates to CASSLNLWTEAFF.

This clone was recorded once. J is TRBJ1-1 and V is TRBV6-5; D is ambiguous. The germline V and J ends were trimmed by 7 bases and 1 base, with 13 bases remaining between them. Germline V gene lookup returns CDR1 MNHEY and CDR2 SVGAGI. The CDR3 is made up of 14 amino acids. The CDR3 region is CASKKHRGNTEAFF. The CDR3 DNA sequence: TGTGCCAGCAAAAAACACCGGGGGAACACTGAAGCTTTCTTT.

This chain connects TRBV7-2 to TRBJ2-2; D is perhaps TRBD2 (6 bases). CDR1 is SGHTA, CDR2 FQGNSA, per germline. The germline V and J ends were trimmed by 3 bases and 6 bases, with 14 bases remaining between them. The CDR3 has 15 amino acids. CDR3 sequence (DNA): TGTGCCAGCAGCTTCGACGGGGGAGTGCCCGGGGAGCTGTTTTTT. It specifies CASSFDGGVPGELFF.

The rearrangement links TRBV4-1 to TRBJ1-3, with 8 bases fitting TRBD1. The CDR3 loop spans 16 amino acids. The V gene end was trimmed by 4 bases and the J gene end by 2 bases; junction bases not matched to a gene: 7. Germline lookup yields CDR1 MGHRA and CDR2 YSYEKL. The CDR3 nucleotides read TGCGCCAGCAGCCCCAGACAGGGGACGACTGGAAACACCATATATTTT. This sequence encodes CASSPRQGTTGNTIYF.

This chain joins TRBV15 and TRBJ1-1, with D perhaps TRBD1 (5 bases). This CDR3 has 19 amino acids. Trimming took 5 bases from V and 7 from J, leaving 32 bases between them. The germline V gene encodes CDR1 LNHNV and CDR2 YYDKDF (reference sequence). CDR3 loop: CATSHSRTPSPGQGIEAFF. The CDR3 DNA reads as TGTGCCACCAGCCACTCACGGACCCCCTCCCCCGGTCAGGGAATTGAAGCTTTCTTT.

The CDR3 DNA follows: TGCGCCAGCAGCTTGAATTCGGCGGGAGTAGGTACAGATACGCAGTATTTT. Translation: CASSLNSAGVGTDTQYF. The J gene is TRBJ2-3, the V gene TRBV5-1, with TRBD2 identical over 7 bases. The J segment lost 3 bases and the V segment lost 1 base, leaving 11 bases of the junction unmatched. Germline lookup yields CDR1 SGHRS and CDR2 YFSETQ. This CDR3 is built from 17 residues.

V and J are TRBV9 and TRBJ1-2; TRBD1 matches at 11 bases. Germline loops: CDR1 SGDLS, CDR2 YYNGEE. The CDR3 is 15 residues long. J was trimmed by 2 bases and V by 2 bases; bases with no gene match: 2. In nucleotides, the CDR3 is TGTGCCAGCAGCGTCGGGACAGGGGGAAACTATGGCTACACCTTC. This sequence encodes CASSVGTGGNYGYTF.

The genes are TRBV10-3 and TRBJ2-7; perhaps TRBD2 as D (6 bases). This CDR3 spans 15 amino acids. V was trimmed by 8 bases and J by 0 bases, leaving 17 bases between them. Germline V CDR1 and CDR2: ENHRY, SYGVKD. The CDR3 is CAIRSPSSGSYEQYF. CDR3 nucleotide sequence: TGTGCCATCCGCAGCCCCAGTAGCGGCTCCTACGAGCAGTACTTC.

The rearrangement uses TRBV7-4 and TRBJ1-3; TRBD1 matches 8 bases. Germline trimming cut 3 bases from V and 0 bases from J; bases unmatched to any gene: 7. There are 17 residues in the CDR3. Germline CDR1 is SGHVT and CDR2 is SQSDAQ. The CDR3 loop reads CASSFGDRGPSGNTIYF. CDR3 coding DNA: TGTGCCAGCAGCTTTGGTGACAGGGGCCCCTCTGGAAACACCATATATTTT. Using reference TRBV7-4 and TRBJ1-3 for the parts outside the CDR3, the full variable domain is GAGVSQSPRYKVAKRGRDVALRCDSISGHVTLYWYRQTLGQGSEVLTYSQSDAQRDKSGRPSGRFSAERPERSVSTLKIQRTEQGDSAVYLCASSFGDRGPSGNTIYFGEGSWLTVV.

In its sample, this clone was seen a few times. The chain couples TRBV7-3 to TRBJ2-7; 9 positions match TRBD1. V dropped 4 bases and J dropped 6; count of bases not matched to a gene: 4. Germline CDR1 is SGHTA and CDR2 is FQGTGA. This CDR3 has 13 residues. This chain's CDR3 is CASSSRQGGEQYF. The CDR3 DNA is TGTGCCAGCAGCTCGAGACAGGGGGGCGAGCAGTACTTC. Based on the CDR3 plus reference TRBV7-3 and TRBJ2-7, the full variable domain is GAGVSQTPSNKVTEKGKYVELRCDPISGHTALYWYRQSLGQGPEFLIYFQGTGAADDSGLPNDRFFAVRPEGSVSTLKIQRTERGDSAVYLCASSSRQGGEQYFGPGTRLTVT.

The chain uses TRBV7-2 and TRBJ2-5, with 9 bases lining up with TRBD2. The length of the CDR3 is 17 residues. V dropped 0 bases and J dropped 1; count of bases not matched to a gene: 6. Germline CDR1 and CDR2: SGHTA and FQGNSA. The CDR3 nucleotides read TGTGCCAGCAGCTTAGCGATAGCGGGAGCAGCCCAAGAGACCCAGTACTTC. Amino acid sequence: CASSLAIAGAAQETQYF.

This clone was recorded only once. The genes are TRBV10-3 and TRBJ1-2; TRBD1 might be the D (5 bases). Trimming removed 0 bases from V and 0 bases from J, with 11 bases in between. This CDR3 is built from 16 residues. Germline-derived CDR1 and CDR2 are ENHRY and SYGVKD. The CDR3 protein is CAISESGRQTNYGYTF. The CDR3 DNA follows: TGTGCCATCAGTGAGTCTGGCAGACAGACTAACTATGGCTACACCTTC.